This T cell receptor (beta chain) was recovered during a study of metastatic and nonmetastatic thyroid tumors. In the study overall: Repertoires from blood and tumor or nodule tissue of malignant and benign thyroid patients were compared.

As originally analysed: Construction of a distant-metastasis classifier for papillary thyroid cancer relied on CDR3 differences across clinicopathological groups. TCRdb re-analyzed the PCR reads through MiXCR. The V and J calls shown here were made by TCRdb, not taken from the authors' results. The sample has tens of thousands of clones, almost 30% seen once. A note on this clone: The antigen remains undetermined.

Study-wide results and caveats: As reported, TCR beta diversity in blood and tumor was significantly higher in malignant thyroid tumors than in benign nodules.

The length of the CDR3 is 15 residues. The germline V gene encodes CDR1 LGHNA and CDR2 YNFKEQ. Trimming left V 0 bases short and J 3 bases short, with 10 bases between. Until they underwent thyroid surgery, no patient had received any treatment. Sequencing input: blood. The genes are TRBV4-2 and TRBJ2-3; D is tentatively TRBD1 or TRBD2 (5 bases each). The origin of this receptor is a female donor with papillary thyroid cancer or a benign thyroid nodule (not recorded which). Some clones in this sample may be carry-over from other donors' samples. CDR3 DNA: TGTGCCAGCAGCCAAGAATACAGGAGGACAGATACGCAGTATTTT. Translation gives CASSQEYRRTDTQYF.